What follows are 8 T cell receptor beta chains derived from one specimen sequenced in a study of memory B cells and T cells in multiple sclerosis. CFSE-dim autoproliferating and CFSE-high non-proliferating T cells from unstimulated culture were sequenced separately. About 50 million CFSE-labeled PBMCs were cultured less than nine days unstimulated, then replicate wells were pooled. Antigens for these TCRs are unknown. The table came from immunoSEQ multiplex PCR; TCRdb's copy has only in-frame clones and leaves some out. The sample holds under 50,000 clones, around 80% seen once. Sequencing used PBMCs from blood kept in culture. These receptors all come from a human donor with multiple sclerosis.

The J gene is TRBJ2-7, the V gene TRBV4-2; D is unclear. Trimming stripped 1 base from V and 4 bases from J, with 11 bases between. Germline CDR1 LGHNA, CDR2 YNFKEQ. This CDR3 has 14 residues. The CDR3 protein is CASSQGEEFYEQYF. CDR3 coding DNA: TGTGCCAGCAGCCAAGGGGAAGAGTTTTACGAGCAGTACTTC.

The CDR3 DNA follows: TGCGCCAGCAGTGAGGACGGAACCGGGGAGCTGTTTTTT. Protein: CASSEDGTGELFF. The chain has TRBV10-1 and TRBJ2-2; D is ambiguous. The CDR3 is made up of 13 amino acids. Germline V gives CDR1 WNHNN, CDR2 SYGVQD (reference sequence). The V end lost 2 bases, the J end lost 5 bases, and 6 bases lay between the germline ends.

The chain couples TRBV30 to TRBJ2-3; D perhaps matches TRBD1 (5 bases). The CDR3 covers 13 residues. Between the trimmed V and J ends, which lost 0 bases and 4 bases, there was a span of 8 bases. CDR1 and CDR2 from the germline V gene are GTSNPN and SVGIG (reference sequence). The CDR3, as DNA: TGTGCCTGGAGTGTTTCAGGGCCAGATACGCAGTATTTT. This translates into CAWSVSGPDTQYF.

The V and J genes are TRBV4-2 and TRBJ1-2; 7 positions match TRBD1. The CDR3 sequence is 13 residues long. CDR1 LGHNA and CDR2 YNFKEQ come from the germline V gene. Trimming took 4 bases from V and 6 from J; bases not matched to a gene: 5. CDR3 loop: CASSLDRVNGYTF. The CDR3 DNA sequence: TGTGCCAGCAGCCTAGACAGGGTAAATGGCTACACCTTC.

The rearrangement uses TRBV7-2 and TRBJ2-1; possible D gene TRBD1, 6 bases. The length of the CDR3 is 16 residues. Germline assignment: CDR1 SGHTA and CDR2 FQGNSA. V was cut by 2 bases and J by 7 bases, with 18 bases left in between. CDR3 DNA sequence: TGTGCCAGCAGCTTATTCAGGGGCGGCGAAAGTAATGAGCAGTTCTTC. It yields the protein CASSLFRGGESNEQFF.

The chain is built from TRBV29-1 and TRBJ2-3; TRBD2 agrees at 9 bases. The germline V gene has CDR1 SQVTM and CDR2 ANQGSEA. The CDR3 extends over 13 amino acids. V was clipped by 7 bases and J by 8 bases; unmatched bases: 10. CDR3 DNA: TGCAGCGGTACACTAGCGGGCGATGGTACGCAGTATTTT. Translation gives CSGTLAGDGTQYF.

The chain links TRBV7-9 to TRBJ2-5, with D possibly called TRBD1 or TRBD2 (6 bases each). The CDR3 length is 16 residues. Germline CDR1 reads SEHNR; CDR2 reads FQNEAQ (reference sequence). V lost 5 bases and J lost 5, with 21 bases in between. The CDR3 here is CASSRGQQLEGETQYF. The CDR3 DNA reads as TGTGCCAGCAGCCGGGGGCAACAGCTTGAGGGCGAGACCCAGTACTTC. The whole variable domain, remainder taken from reference TRBV7-9 and TRBJ2-5, is DTGVSQNPRHKITKRGQNVTFRCDPISEHNRLYWYRQTLGQGPEFLTYFQNEAQLEKSRLLSDRFSAERPKGSFSTLEIQRTEQGDSAMYLCASSRGQQLEGETQYFGPGTRLLVL.

V and J are TRBV30 and TRBJ1-4; possible D gene TRBD1, 5 bases. The CDR3 has 12 amino acids. V dropped 3 bases and J dropped 8 bases, with 10 bases sitting between them. Germline CDR1 is GTSNPN and CDR2 is SVGIG (reference sequence). In nucleotides, the CDR3 is TGTGCCTGGAGAGGTTGGGGCGAAAAACTGTTTTTT. Protein product: CAWRGWGEKLFF.